Listed below are T cell receptor beta chains from one sample, sequenced in a study of radiotherapy plus CTLA-4 blockade in lung cancer. Clones were read by immunoSEQ multiplex PCR, and TCRdb kept only the in-frame ones, dropping some. Of about 66,000 clones in the sample, around 83% were seen once. The specimen comprised peripheral blood, sampled from a patient treated with radiotherapy plus ipilimumab. Every receptor here comes from a human donor with non-small cell lung cancer who had a partial response to radiotherapy plus ipilimumab. The CDR3 runs from the conserved cysteine through the conserved F or W. Each record gives: V gene, J gene, CDR3 protein.

>TRBV5-8|TRBJ2-5
CASSFATYDQETQYF
>TRBV2|TRBJ2-1
CASSEETGVSYNEQFF
>TRBV7-8|TRBJ2-7
CASSLTGVDYEQYF
>TRBV29-1|TRBJ2-6
CSVEDHQRSSGANVLTF
>TRBV6-6|TRBJ2-7
CASSLGLAGSYEQYF
>TRBV7-8|TRBJ1-6
CASSQQPGVGSPLHF
>TRBV11-2|TRBJ1-1
CASSLDRVNTEAFF
>TRBV6-1|TRBJ2-3
CASIAGGPIDTQYF
>TRBV7-2|TRBJ1-2
CASSLLSMQANGYTF
>TRBV19|TRBJ2-3
CASSLGGTSGTDTQYF
>TRBV7-6|TRBJ2-2
CASSLAGTTGSGTGELFF
>TRBV6-1|TRBJ2-5
CASSLDPGETQYF
>TRBV2|TRBJ1-2
CASSLGQGLSYTF
>TRBV28|TRBJ2-7
CASSLKQGSHEQYF
>TRBV30|TRBJ2-7
CAWGVQGPDEQYF
>TRBV18|TRBJ2-5
CASSQGSIQETQYF
>TRBV5-1|TRBJ2-5
CASSLVAGGPVETQYF
>TRBV5-4|TRBJ2-5
CASSLAGWETQYF
>TRBV2|TRBJ1-1
CASSEGTVRSKAFF
>TRBV5-1|TRBJ2-1
CASSSGTSSYNEQFF
>TRBV6-1|TRBJ2-5
CASSDRARETQYF
>TRBV7-3|TRBJ2-1
CASSPGTAANEQFF
>TRBV7-3|TRBJ2-5
CASSLMGQGLETQYF
>TRBV6-1|TRBJ2-1
CASSETGLGNEQFF
>TRBV6-6|TRBJ2-5
CASSYGGLAKETQYF
>TRBV4-1|TRBJ1-4
CASSQDPNTTGRNEKLFF
>TRBV27|TRBJ1-5
CASSFQGQNQPQHF
>TRBV7-9|TRBJ2-7
CASSPTSSGGYEQYF
>TRBV7-9|TRBJ2-2
CASSLQGATGELFF
>TRBV6-1|TRBJ2-1
CASIRGGSYNEQFF
>TRBV6-1|TRBJ2-7
CAISTLTNRDEQYF
>TRBV28|TRBJ2-7
CASGDTSAPYEQYF
>TRBV15|TRBJ2-7
CATSGTGMGYEQYF
>TRBV6-1|TRBJ2-5
CASRRTSVEETQYF
>TRBV7-8|TRBJ2-4
CASSLGTSGNIQYF
>TRBV27|TRBJ1-1
CASGLMNTEAFF
>TRBV23-1|TRBJ2-2
CASILGQPNTGELFF
>TRBV9|TRBJ2-1
CASSEPQGNEQFF
>TRBV5-1|TRBJ2-7
CASSLRLAGLGSYEQYF
>TRBV9|TRBJ1-3
CASSVTPQISGNTIYF
>TRBV4-2|TRBJ1-4
CASSQDGGAGGEKLFF
>TRBV4-2|TRBJ2-2
CASSQGLAGEADGELFF
>TRBV5-4|TRBJ2-7
CASSLAQGQGTREQYF
>TRBV19|TRBJ1-6
CASRNGVHSPLHF
>TRBV5-1|TRBJ2-2
CASSFSEGSGELFF
>TRBV7-9|TRBJ2-2
CASSNTIEGQGSGELFF
>TRBV7-2|TRBJ2-7
CASTPSLAGGGEQYF
>TRBV28|TRBJ2-4
CASSSQGSGNIQYF
>TRBV28|TRBJ1-2
CASSSPYGYTF
>TRBV5-1|TRBJ2-3
CASSSGLADSTDTQYF
>TRBV7-9|TRBJ1-5
CASSLRGPQHF